The source of this T cell receptor beta chain is a study of tumor and adjacent non-tumor tissue in lung cancer. Three rounds of nested PCR, following a modified ARM-PCR protocol, produced the TCRbeta library. TCRdb called the multiplex PCR reads again in MiXCR, with one record for every CDR3 protein. This sample has about 76,000 distinct CDR3 sequences, with 65% to 75% found just once. The template was RNA from unsorted bulk tissue. Donors were chemotherapy-naive, newly diagnosed lung cancer surgical patients in China, August–late 2014. Points from the study as a whole: TCR diversity was significantly greater in tumor than normal lung tissue.

Points on this clonotype: Its specificity is not known. A junction end diverges from the germline sequence, so it may reflect a read error.

The CDR3 runs to 13 residues. Germline V gives CDR1 MNHEY, CDR2 SVGAGI. Sequencing input: lung tumor tissue. This clonotype originated in a woman in her 70s with non-small cell lung cancer. V gene TRBV6-5 combines with J gene TRBJ2-7, with D possibly TRBD2 on 5 matching bases. CDR3 bases: TGTACCAGCAGGACTTGGGAACTCGACGAGCAGTACTTC. It translates to CTSRTWELDEQYF.